This paragraph covers one TCR beta chain sequence. Its target is not known. The sample belongs to a study of cytomegalovirus exposure and HLA in healthy donors. Study outcomes and limitations: V- and J-gene trimming of TCR beta was linked (in a later analysis) to a missense DCLRE1C variant. A later analysis associated about 18,000 TCR beta sequences with HLA alleles at a 0.05 false discovery rate. Reports described diagnosis of cytomegalovirus status by the classifier as highly specific and sensitive. In vitro testing confirmed a few CMV-associated chains as specific for CMV antigens.

Use of 60 Vbeta and 13 Jbeta primers characterized the PCR. Sequenced by immunoSEQ multiplex PCR; TCRdb stores in-frame clones only, minus some. Here the sample spans fewer than 250,000 clones, over 65% being singletons. The clonotype was recovered from a middle-aged man in good health and CMV-seropositive. The sequenced sample consisted of PBMCs.

The CDR3 DNA follows: TGTGCCAGCAGGGGTGGGGGGTTTAACTCCTACGAGCAGTACTTC. Protein: CASRGGGFNSYEQYF. V and J are TRBV2 and TRBJ2-7, with a tentative D call TRBD2 (6 bases). V shed 6 bases and J shed 0 bases, with 15 bases lying between them. Germline lookup yields CDR1 SNHLY and CDR2 FYNNEI. CDR3 length: 15 amino acids.